A few counts support the clone carrying this T cell receptor (beta chain). Trimming at V came to 8 bases and at J to 2 bases, leaving 2 bases not matched to a gene. The CDR3 sequence is 14 residues long. Germline values: CDR1 MNHNS, CDR2 SASEGT. This record comes from a study of T-cell reconstitution after alpha-beta-depleted transplantation in children. Unique molecular identifiers featured in how the TCRbeta library was prepared. One entry per CDR3 protein results from TCRdb running MiXCR on the PCR reads. The sample records 400,000 to 500,000 distinct CDR3 sequences, about a tenth being singletons.

Source: PBMCs from the stem cell graft donor, taken from the stem cell graft. This chain joins TRBV6-1 and TRBJ2-2; 10 nucleotides match TRBD2. The clonotype originates from a human donor who donated a stem cell graft to a child with acute myeloid leukemia. CDR3 region: CASRTSGNTGELFF. The CDR3 DNA is TGTGCCAGCCGGACTAGCGGAAACACCGGGGAGCTGTTTTTT.